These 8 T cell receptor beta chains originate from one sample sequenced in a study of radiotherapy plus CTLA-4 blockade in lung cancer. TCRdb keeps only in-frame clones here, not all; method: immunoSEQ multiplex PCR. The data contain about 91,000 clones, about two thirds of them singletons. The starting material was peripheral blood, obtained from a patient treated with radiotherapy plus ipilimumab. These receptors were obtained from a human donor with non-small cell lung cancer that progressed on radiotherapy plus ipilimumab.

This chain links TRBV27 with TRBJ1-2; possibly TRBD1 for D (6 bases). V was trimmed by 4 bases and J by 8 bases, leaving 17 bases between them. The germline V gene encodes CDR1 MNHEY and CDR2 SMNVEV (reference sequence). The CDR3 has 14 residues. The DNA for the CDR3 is TGTGCCAGCAGTTCCGATCACAGGGTAGGCGGCTACACCTTC. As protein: CASSSDHRVGGYTF.

In nucleotides, the CDR3 is TGTGCCAGCTCCAGGACAGGGGTCGACGAGCAGTACTTC. It codes for CASSRTGVDEQYF. J is TRBJ2-7 and V is TRBV28, with 9 nucleotides matching TRBD1. Germline V lookup: CDR1 MDHEN, CDR2 SYDVKM. Trimming removed 8 bases from V and 5 bases from J; junction bases left unmatched: 7. This CDR3 spans 13 amino acids.

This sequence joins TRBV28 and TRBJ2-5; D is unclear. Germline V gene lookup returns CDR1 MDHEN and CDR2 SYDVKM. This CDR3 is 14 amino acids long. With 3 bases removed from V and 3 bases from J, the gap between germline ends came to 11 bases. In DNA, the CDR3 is TGTGCCAGCAGTTTCCCTAAGAAGAAAGAGACCCAGTACTTC. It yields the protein CASSFPKKKETQYF.

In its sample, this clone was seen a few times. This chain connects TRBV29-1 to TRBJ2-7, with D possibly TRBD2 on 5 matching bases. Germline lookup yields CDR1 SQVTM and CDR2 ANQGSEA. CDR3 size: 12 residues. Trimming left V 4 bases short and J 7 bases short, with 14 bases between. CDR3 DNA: TGCAGCGTTGTTGAGGGCTCCAGGGAGCAGTACTTC. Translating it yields CSVVEGSREQYF.

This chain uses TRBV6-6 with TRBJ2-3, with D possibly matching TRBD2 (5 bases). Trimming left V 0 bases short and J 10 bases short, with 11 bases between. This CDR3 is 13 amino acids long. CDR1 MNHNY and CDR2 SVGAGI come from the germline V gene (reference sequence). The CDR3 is CASSYSGDGAQYF. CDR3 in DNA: TGTGCCAGCAGTTACTCCGGGGATGGGGCGCAGTATTTT.

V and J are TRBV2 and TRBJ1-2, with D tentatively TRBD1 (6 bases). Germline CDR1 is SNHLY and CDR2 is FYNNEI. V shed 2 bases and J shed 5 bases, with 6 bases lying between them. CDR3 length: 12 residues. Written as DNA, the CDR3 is TGTGCCAGCAGTGAAACAGGGTATGGCTACACCTTC. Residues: CASSETGYGYTF.

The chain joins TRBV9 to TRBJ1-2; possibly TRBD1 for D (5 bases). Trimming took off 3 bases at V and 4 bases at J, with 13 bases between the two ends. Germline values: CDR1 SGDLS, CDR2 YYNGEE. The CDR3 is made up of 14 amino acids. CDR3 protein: CASSANRDPYGYTF. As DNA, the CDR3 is TGTGCCAGCAGCGCCAACCGGGACCCCTATGGCTACACCTTC.

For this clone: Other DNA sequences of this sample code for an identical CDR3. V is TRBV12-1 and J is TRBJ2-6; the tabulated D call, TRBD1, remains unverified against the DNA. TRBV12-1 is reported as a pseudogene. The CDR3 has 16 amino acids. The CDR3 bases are TGTGCCAGCAGCATTATAGGACAAAGTCGGGCCAACGTCCTGACTTTC. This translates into CASSIIGQSRANVLTF.